This entry lists 18 T cell receptor beta chains sequenced from one sample in a study of blood T cell repertoires in COVID-19. Measured with immunoSEQ multiplex PCR; TCRdb has only the in-frame clones, and not every one. Among about 280,000 clones listed, 87% were seen once. Sequences were obtained from PBMCs or T cells enriched from blood (not recorded which). These receptors originate from a woman in her 40s who had recovered from COVID-19.

A few counts support this clone. The V and J genes are TRBV15 and TRBJ2-5; 12 positions match TRBD2. Per germline, CDR1 LNHNV and CDR2 YYDKDF (reference sequence). The V and J ends lost 0 bases and 1 base, in that order; junction bases with no gene match: 9. The CDR3 length is 19 residues. CDR3 amino acids: CATSREGAGTSGLQETQYF. In DNA, the CDR3 is TGTGCCACCAGCAGAGAGGGCGCCGGGACTAGCGGGCTCCAAGAGACCCAGTACTTC.

This sequence joins TRBV23-1 and TRBJ2-5; D gene uncertain. TRBV23-1 is an open reading frame, and its role is uncertain. V lost 2 bases and J 1 base, leaving 5 bases between the germline ends. The CDR3 consists of 13 residues. CDR3 nucleotides: TGCGCCAGCAGTCAAGGCTGCCAAGAGACCCAGTACTTC. It encodes CASSQGCQETQYF.

CDR3 coding DNA: TGTGCCATCAGTGATGACAGGGGGAGTCAGCCCCAGCATTTT. Translation: CAISDDRGSQPQHF. The chain links TRBV10-3 to TRBJ1-5; 9 positions match TRBD1. The CDR3 is 14 residues long. Losses at the gene ends were 3 bases for V and 6 bases for J; bases not matched to a gene: 3. The germline V gene has CDR1 ENHRY and CDR2 SYGVKD.

The chain couples TRBV20-1 to TRBJ2-3, with TRBD2 matching over 7 bases. Trimming removed 3 bases from V and 3 bases from J; junction bases left unmatched: 15. The germline V gene has CDR1 DFQATT and CDR2 SNEGSKA (reference sequence). This CDR3 is built from 17 residues. The DNA of the CDR3 is TGCAGTGCTAGTGGGGGGAGGGCCGGAGGGTTGACAGATACGCAGTATTTT. It is translated as CSASGGRAGGLTDTQYF.

The chain uses TRBV20-1 and TRBJ2-7, with D perhaps matching TRBD2 (5 bases). The CDR3 loop spans 11 amino acids. Trimming shortened V by 7 bases and J by 4 bases, and 11 bases separated the two germline ends. Germline loops: CDR1 DFQATT, CDR2 SNEGSKA (reference sequence). This CDR3 reads CSGGIEYEQYF. As DNA, the CDR3 is TGCAGTGGAGGGATAGAGTACGAGCAGTACTTC.

V is TRBV6-1 and J is TRBJ1-5; D not certain. The CDR3 consists of 14 residues. Looked up from germline, CDR1 is MNHNS and CDR2 is SASEGT. Trimming took off 1 base at V and 2 bases at J, with 6 bases between the two ends. CDR3 bases: TGTGCCAGCAGTGAAGGGGCCGGCAATCAGCCCCAGCATTTT. Translating gives CASSEGAGNQPQHF.

The rearrangement uses TRBV7-6 and TRBJ2-6, with 12 bases fitting TRBD2. This CDR3 contains 18 residues. Trimming removed 2 bases from V and 0 bases from J; junction bases left unmatched: 2. Germline CDR1 and CDR2: SGHVS and FNYEAQ. CDR3 residues: CASSLTSGGSSGANVLTF. The CDR3 nucleotides read TGTGCCAGCAGCTTAACTAGCGGGGGGAGCTCTGGGGCCAACGTCCTGACTTTC.

The chain couples TRBV6-5 to TRBJ2-5, with 10 bases aligning to TRBD2. The V and J ends lost 6 bases and 5 bases, in that order; junction bases with no gene match: 9. Per germline, CDR1 MNHEY and CDR2 SVGAGI. This CDR3 spans 15 amino acids. CDR3 sequence (DNA): TGTGCCAGCAGACTCAAAGCGGGAGGGCGGGAGACCCAGTACTTC. Its protein is CASRLKAGGRETQYF.

V and J are TRBV2 and TRBJ2-3, with a tentative D call TRBD2 (7 bases). The CDR3 runs 14 residues. Germline lookup yields CDR1 SNHLY and CDR2 FYNNEI. V was pared by 2 bases and J by 4 bases, with 10 bases between. Here the CDR3 DNA reads TGTGCCAGCAGTGAACAGGGGAGGGCAGATACGCAGTATTTT. Translation gives CASSEQGRADTQYF.

This sequence joins TRBV6-5 and TRBJ2-1; D call uncertain. This CDR3 comprises 14 residues. Germline V gene data show CDR1 as MNHEY and CDR2 as SVGAGI. The ends were cut back, 2 bases at V and 6 bases at J, with 11 bases in the middle. The CDR3 DNA follows: TGTGCCAGCAGTTACGGTTTACAAAGCAATGAGCAGTTCTTC. As protein: CASSYGLQSNEQFF.

The gene calls are TRBV7-3 and TRBJ2-3; D not resolved. This CDR3 has 14 amino acids. Germline V CDR1 and CDR2: SGHTA, FQGTGA. Trimming took 2 bases from V and 3 from J, leaving 9 bases between them. The CDR3, as DNA: TGTGCCAGCAGCTTACTAGACGGGACAGATACGCAGTATTTT. Translated: CASSLLDGTDTQYF.

The chain combines TRBV4-1 with TRBJ2-5; possibly TRBD2 for D (5 bases). Germline lookup yields CDR1 MGHRA and CDR2 YSYEKL. The CDR3 contains 13 residues. V gave up 3 bases and J gave up 4 bases, with 9 bases separating them. CDR3: CASSQRVGETQYF. In nucleotides, the CDR3 is TGCGCCAGCAGCCAGAGGGTAGGAGAGACCCAGTACTTC.

The chain couples TRBV27 to TRBJ2-1; D possibly corresponds to TRBD2 (5 bases). Germline V gene sequence: CDR1 MNHEY, CDR2 SMNVEV (reference sequence). The length of the CDR3 is 14 residues. V was shortened by 3 bases and J by 10 bases, with 16 bases between the two germline ends. The CDR3 region is CASSFGLRGGEQFF. The DNA for the CDR3 is TGTGCCAGCAGTTTCGGCCTACGGGGTGGAGAGCAGTTCTTC.

The CDR3 region has the DNA TGTGCCAGCAGTCCAATCCCAGGGAATGGGGCTCCTGAGCAGTTCTTC. This translates into CASSPIPGNGAPEQFF. V gene TRBV6-2 or TRBV6-3 combines with J gene TRBJ2-1; TRBD1 is a possible D gene (5 bases). The CDR3 contains 16 residues. V lost 5 bases and J 9 bases, leaving 23 bases between the germline ends. Germline V gene lookup returns CDR1 MNHEY and CDR2 SVGEGT.

The rearrangement links TRBV9 to TRBJ2-5; D remains unclear. Between the trimmed V and J ends, which lost 0 bases and 7 bases, there was a span of 13 bases. Germline V CDR1 and CDR2: SGDLS, YYNGEE. The CDR3 is made up of 14 amino acids. The CDR3 sequence is CASSVDFVSGTQYF. Here the CDR3 DNA reads TGTGCCAGCAGCGTAGACTTCGTATCGGGGACCCAGTACTTC.

The J gene is TRBJ1-2, the V gene TRBV28; D not resolved. CDR3 length: 10 residues. V lost 10 bases and J 7 bases, leaving 10 bases between the germline ends. Germline CDR1 is MDHEN and CDR2 is SYDVKM. The CDR3 DNA reads as TGTGCCACCGGCCGGGGTGGCTACACCTTC. Its translation is CATGRGGYTF.

The V and J genes are TRBV27 and TRBJ2-6; 8 bases match TRBD2. V gave up 7 bases and J gave up 1 base; unmatched junction bases: 9. Looked up from germline, CDR1 is MNHEY and CDR2 is SMNVEV (reference sequence). The CDR3 runs to 17 residues. CDR3 nucleotides: TGTGCCAGCAACCCGGGACTAGGGGGGTCTGGGGCCAACGTCCTGACTTTC. Its translation: CASNPGLGGSGANVLTF.

The gene calls are TRBV18 and TRBJ1-1; 7 bases are shared with TRBD1. The trim removed 3 bases at V and 2 bases at J, leaving 6 bases unmatched. CDR1 KGHSH and CDR2 LQKENI come from the germline V gene. The CDR3 is made up of 15 amino acids. The CDR3 here is CASSPGQQANTEAFF. CDR3 sequence (DNA): TGTGCCAGCTCACCGGGACAGCAGGCAAACACTGAAGCTTTCTTT. The entire variable domain, with the rest obtained from reference TRBV18 and TRBJ1-1, is as follows: NAGVMQNPRHLVRRRGQEARLRCSPMKGHSHVYWYRQLPEEGLKFMVYLQKENIIDESGMPKERFSAEFPKEGPSILRIQQVVRGDSAAYFCASSPGQQANTEAFFGQGTRLTVV.